The sequence of this T cell receptor beta chain was determined in a study of blood T cell repertoires in COVID-19. Study details: COVID-19 samples, acute and convalescent, were from the United States, Italy and Spain. From T cells, B-cell-depleted T cells, or PBMCs came the material, which was cDNA or gDNA.

This CDR3 contains 14 residues. Trimming at V came to 2 bases and at J to 7 bases, leaving 5 bases not matched to a gene. CDR1 is SGHKS and CDR2 is YYEKEE in the germline V gene (reference sequence). Enrollment of patients from Seattle took place during active infection, with longitudinal follow-up. How the authors handled the data: Estimation of nucleated cell counts was performed using reference gene primer amplification. Clones were read by immunoSEQ multiplex PCR, and TCRdb kept only the in-frame ones, dropping some. Clone size and the V and J calls come from that table; the DNA yielded D and trimming. The table has more than 300,000 clones, roughly 86% seen once.

The chain joins TRBV5-5 to TRBJ2-7; TRBD2 matches at 11 bases. The sample consisted of peripheral blood. The receptor's source is a woman in her 30s with COVID-19, enrolled during active disease. CDR3 protein: CASSFSTSGAEQYF. CDR3 bases: TGTGCCAGCAGCTTTTCGACTAGCGGGGCGGAGCAGTACTTC.